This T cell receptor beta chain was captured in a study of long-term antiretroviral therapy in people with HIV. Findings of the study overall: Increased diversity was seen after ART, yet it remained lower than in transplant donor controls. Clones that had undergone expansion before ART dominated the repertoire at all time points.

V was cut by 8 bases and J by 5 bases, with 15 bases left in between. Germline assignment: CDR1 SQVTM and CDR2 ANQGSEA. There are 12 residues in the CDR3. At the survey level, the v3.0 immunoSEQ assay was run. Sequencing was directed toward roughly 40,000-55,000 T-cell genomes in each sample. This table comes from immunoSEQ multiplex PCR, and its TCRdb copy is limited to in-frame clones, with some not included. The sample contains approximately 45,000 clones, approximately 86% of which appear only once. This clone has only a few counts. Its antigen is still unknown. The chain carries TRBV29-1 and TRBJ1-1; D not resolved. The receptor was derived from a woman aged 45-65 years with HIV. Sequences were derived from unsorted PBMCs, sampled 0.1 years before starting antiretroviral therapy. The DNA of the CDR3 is TGCAGCTCCTTGGCGATTGGGACTGAAGCTTTCTTT. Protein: CSSLAIGTEAFF.